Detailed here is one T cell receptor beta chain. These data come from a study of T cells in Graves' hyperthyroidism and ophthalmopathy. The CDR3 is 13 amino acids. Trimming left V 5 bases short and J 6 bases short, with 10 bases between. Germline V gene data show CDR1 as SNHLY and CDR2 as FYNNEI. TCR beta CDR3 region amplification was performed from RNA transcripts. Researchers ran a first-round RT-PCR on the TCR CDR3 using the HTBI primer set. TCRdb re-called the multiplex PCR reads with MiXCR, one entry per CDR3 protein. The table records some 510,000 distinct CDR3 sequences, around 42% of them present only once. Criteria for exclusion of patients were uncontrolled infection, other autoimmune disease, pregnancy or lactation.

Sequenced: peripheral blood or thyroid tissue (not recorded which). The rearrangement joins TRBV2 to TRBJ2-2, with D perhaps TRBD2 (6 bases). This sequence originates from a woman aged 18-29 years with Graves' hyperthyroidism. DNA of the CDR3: TGTGCCAGCAGTTTAGCGGCATCCGGGGAGCTGTTTTTT. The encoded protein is CASSLAASGELFF.